What follows describes a single T cell receptor (beta chain). The data are from a study of blood T cell repertoires in COVID-19. Study background: Samples representing acute and convalescent COVID-19 were sourced from the United States, Italy and Spain.

The authors' processing: The authors estimated nucleated cell counts from reference gene primer amplification. Generated by immunoSEQ multiplex PCR, the TCRdb table keeps only in-frame clones and is missing some. Clonal size and the V and J genes are those of that table, whereas D and trimming came from the DNA. Seen here are approximately 240,000 clones, approximately 86% observed once, and the top ten hold under 6.5%. Trimming pared 1 base from V and 2 bases from J, leaving 8 bases between. Germline lookup yields CDR1 SEHNR and CDR2 FQNEAQ (reference sequence). The CDR3 runs 14 residues. Sequenced: PBMCs or T cells enriched from blood (not recorded which). The receptor was derived from a woman in her twenties or thirties with acute COVID-19. The V gene is TRBV7-9, the J gene TRBJ1-2; TRBD1 might be the D (5 bases). CDR3 in DNA: TGTGCCAGCAGCTTAGTTTCAGGGAACTATGGCTACACCTTC. Amino acids: CASSLVSGNYGYTF.